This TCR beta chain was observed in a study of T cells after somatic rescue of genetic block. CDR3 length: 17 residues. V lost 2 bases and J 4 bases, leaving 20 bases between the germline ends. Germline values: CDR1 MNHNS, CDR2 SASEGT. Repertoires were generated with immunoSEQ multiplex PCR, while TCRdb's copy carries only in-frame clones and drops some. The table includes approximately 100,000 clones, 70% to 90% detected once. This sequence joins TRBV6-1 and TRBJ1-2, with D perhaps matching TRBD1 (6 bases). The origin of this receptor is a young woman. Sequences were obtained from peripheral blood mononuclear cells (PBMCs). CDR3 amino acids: CASSEIRTVGLTYGYTF. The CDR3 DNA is TGTGCCAGCAGTGAAATAAGGACAGTGGGACTCACCTATGGCTACACCTTC.